Listed below are T cell receptor beta chains from one sample, sequenced in a study of blood T cell repertoires in COVID-19. Measured with immunoSEQ multiplex PCR; TCRdb has only the in-frame clones, and not every one. The sample yields approximately 74,000 clones, 80% to 90% seen once. Sequences were obtained from peripheral blood. The origin of the receptors is a woman older than 75 with active or convalescent COVID-19. Both conserved end residues are part of each CDR3. The D gene is left open where the match is weak. Some rows have no size entry. The others give once, few or many, or a class for an expanded clone.

cdr3_nt cdr3_aa d_call v_call clone_size j_call
TGTGCCTGGCAGGGTAGCCCACAGAACACTGAAGCTTTCTTT CAWQGSPQNTEAFF . TRBV30 . TRBJ1-1
TGTGCCAGCAGCTTAGATCGTACAGGGGCGCAAGAGACCCAGTACTTC CASSLDRTGAQETQYF TRBD1 TRBV11-2 . TRBJ2-5
TGTGCCACCACGACAGTTAACTATGGCTACACCTTC CATTTVNYGYTF . TRBV28 . TRBJ1-2
TGTGCCAGCTCGCCCGGGACAGTGAACACTGAAGCTTTCTTT CASSPGTVNTEAFF TRBD1 TRBV18 . TRBJ1-1
TGCGCCAGCAGCTCCGGACAGGCAGGGGATCAGCCCCAGCATTTT CASSSGQAGDQPQHF TRBD1 TRBV5-1 once TRBJ1-5
TGTGCCATCAGTGAGTCGGCTAGCGGGAGAACCCACGAGCAGTACTTC CAISESASGRTHEQYF TRBD2 TRBV10-3 . TRBJ2-7
TGTGCCAGCAGCTTAGCCGGGACACTTAACTATGGCTACACCTTC CASSLAGTLNYGYTF . TRBV7-8 . TRBJ1-2
TGTGCCACCAGCAGCGTTCAGGGCAGGACCCAAGAGACCCAGTACTTC CATSSVQGRTQETQYF . TRBV15 . TRBJ2-5
TGTGCCAGCAGCGGCGCCGGGGCTAACTATGGCTACACCTTC CASSGAGANYGYTF . TRBV9 . TRBJ1-2
TGTGCCAGCAGCCCTACAGGGGGCGCGTCTGGAAACACCATATATTTT CASSPTGGASGNTIYF TRBD1 TRBV7-6 . TRBJ1-3
TGTGCCAGCTCCCGAGACGCAGGATTTAACTCGAACACTGAAGCTTTCTTT CASSRDAGFNSNTEAFF . TRBV18 few TRBJ1-1
TGTGCCAGCAGGAGCGGTTACAATGAGCAGTTCTTC CASRSGYNEQFF . TRBV13 . TRBJ2-1
TGTGCCAGCAGACCAGGTTTCGCTGAAGCTTTCTTT CASRPGFAEAFF . TRBV11-2 . TRBJ1-1
TGCGCCAGCAGCCAACAGATCTCTGGAAACACCATATATTTT CASSQQISGNTIYF . TRBV4-3 . TRBJ1-3
TGTGCCAGCAGCCCACACCCTCATGGTACTGAAGCTTTCTTT CASSPHPHGTEAFF . TRBV7-6 few TRBJ1-1
TGTGCCAGTAGATCCCTAGCGGGAGACAGTCAAGAGCAGTACTTC CASRSLAGDSQEQYF TRBD2 TRBV19 . TRBJ2-7
TGTGCCAGTAGTATAGATCTACCCGGACAGGGGGCATCGGATACGCAGTATTTT CASSIDLPGQGASDTQYF TRBD1 TRBV19 . TRBJ2-3
TGTGCCAGCAGTTACGGGAGAGCTAACTATGGCTACACCTTC CASSYGRANYGYTF . TRBV6-5 . TRBJ1-2
TGTGCCAGCAGTTTTAGCGGGAGGGCCGGCCACGAGCAGTACTTC CASSFSGRAGHEQYF TRBD2 TRBV28 . TRBJ2-7
TGTGCCAGCAGCACCAACAGGGACTCCTACGAGCAGTACTTC CASSTNRDSYEQYF . TRBV7-2 . TRBJ2-7
TGTGCCAGCAGGAAAACAGGGAAGACCACAGATACGCAGTATTTT CASRKTGKTTDTQYF . TRBV6-5 once TRBJ2-3
TGTGCCAGCAGTTTAGGGCTAGCGGGAGGCAGCAATGAGCAGTTCTTC CASSLGLAGGSNEQFF TRBD2 TRBV27 . TRBJ2-1
TGTGCCAGCAGCTTCGTGGGAGGGAATTCACCCCTCCACTTT CASSFVGGNSPLHF . TRBV11-2 once TRBJ1-6
TGTGCCAGCACCCGCGGGGCAGGGACCACAGATACGCAGTATTTT CASTRGAGTTDTQYF . TRBV5-4 . TRBJ2-3
TGCAGCGTCTTTCCGAAGGGAAGGAAAAATAGCGGGTCCTCCTACAATGAGCAGTTCTTC CSVFPKGRKNSGSSYNEQFF TRBD2 TRBV29-1 . TRBJ2-1
TGTGCCAGCAGCGTCTATGCTCTCTATGGCTACACCTTC CASSVYALYGYTF . TRBV5-6 . TRBJ1-2
TGTGCCAGCAGCGAGGGACAGGGAAACACCATATATTTT CASSEGQGNTIYF TRBD1 TRBV6-5 . TRBJ1-3
TGCGCCAGCAGAACCACGGGACAGGTGGACAATGAGCAGTTCTTC CASRTTGQVDNEQFF TRBD1 TRBV5-1 . TRBJ2-1
TGTGCCAGCAGCCTCGGACTGACGCTGGAGTACTTC CASSLGLTLEYF . TRBV5-8 . TRBJ2-5
TGTGCCAGCAGTGAGAGATTCGGAGGGGACATTCAGTACTTC CASSERFGGDIQYF . TRBV6-1 . TRBJ2-4
TGCGCCAGCAGCTTGGCCCCCATTTTTGGGCAGGGGGTAGCTTTCTTT CASSLAPIFGQGVAFF TRBD1 TRBV5-1 . TRBJ1-1
TGTGCCATCAGTGGGGGCTCAGCAAGCACAGATACGCAGTATTTT CAISGGSASTDTQYF . TRBV10-3 once TRBJ2-3
TGTGCCAGCAGTTTCGGGACAAGGGATTCACCCCTCCACTTT CASSFGTRDSPLHF . TRBV28 . TRBJ1-6
TGTGCCAGTAGTATAACAAATCCGGGACAGGGGCACTACGAGCAGTACTTC CASSITNPGQGHYEQYF TRBD1 TRBV19 . TRBJ2-7
TGTGCCAGCAGATCAACTCCGGGACAGGGGTATGGAAACACCATATATTTT CASRSTPGQGYGNTIYF TRBD1 TRBV28 . TRBJ1-3
TGTGCCAGCAGGTTCAGGGGGGGAAACACCATATATTTT CASRFRGGNTIYF TRBD1 TRBV2 . TRBJ1-3
TGTGCCAGCAGTTCCAACCAACAGGGTCCGCAAGAGACCCAGTACTTC CASSSNQQGPQETQYF . TRBV28 . TRBJ2-5
TGTGCCAGCAGCCAAGACAGGTTCTATGGCTACACCTTC CASSQDRFYGYTF . TRBV4-2 once TRBJ1-2
TGTGCCAGTAGTGCCGTCAGTGAGCAGTTCTTC CASSAVSEQFF . TRBV19 . TRBJ2-1
TGTGCCAGCAGCGTGACAGCCTCTGGGGCCAACGTCCTGACTTTC CASSVTASGANVLTF . TRBV5-6 few TRBJ2-6
TGTGCCACTACTAGTAGCACAGATACGCAGTATTTT CATTSSTDTQYF . TRBV6-5 few TRBJ2-3
TGTGCCAGCAGCTTAGATATAAACAATGAGCAGTTCTTC CASSLDINNEQFF . TRBV7-2 once TRBJ2-1
TGTGCCAGCAGTTTTCTCCAGGGGTTTGGCTATGGCTACACCTTC CASSFLQGFGYGYTF . TRBV6-2/TRBV6-3 once TRBJ1-2
TGTGCCAGCAGCTTAGTCACAGGGGGCACTGAAGCTTTCTTT CASSLVTGGTEAFF TRBD1 TRBV11-2 . TRBJ1-1
TGTGCCAGCAGTTTACGCCTCAGTGTTCGACAGCCCCAGCATTTT CASSLRLSVRQPQHF . TRBV27 . TRBJ1-5
TGTGCCAGCAGCTCTCGACTAGCGGGGGGCCACGGGGAGCTGTTTTTT CASSSRLAGGHGELFF TRBD2 TRBV7-3 . TRBJ2-2
TGTGCCAGCGGGGACAGGGGGGTTGCAGATACGCAGTATTTT CASGDRGVADTQYF TRBD1 TRBV6-5 many TRBJ2-3
TGTGCCGTCTCGGACAGGGGGTCCACAGATACGCAGTATTTT CAVSDRGSTDTQYF TRBD1 TRBV10-3 . TRBJ2-3
TGTGTCGCGGGGAGGGCAGACGAAAAACTGTTTTTT CVAGRADEKLFF . TRBV6-5 . TRBJ1-4
TGTGCCAGTAGGTCCCATGTATCGGCTGGAAACACCATATATTTT CASRSHVSAGNTIYF . TRBV19 . TRBJ1-3
TGTGCCAGCAGCGGGGCAGGGCCAGGGGGCGGCTATGGCTACACCTTC CASSGAGPGGGYGYTF TRBD1 TRBV5-4 . TRBJ1-2
TGTGCCTGGAGCATAGGACAGGGCCGCACAGATACGCAGTATTTT CAWSIGQGRTDTQYF TRBD1 TRBV30 . TRBJ2-3
TGTGCCAGTAAAGGTGGAGGGGGCAGTGGCTACACCTTC CASKGGGGSGYTF TRBD1 TRBV19 . TRBJ1-2
TGTGCCAGCAGCAAACTAGCGGGGTCCTACAATGAGCAGTTCTTC CASSKLAGSYNEQFF TRBD2 TRBV7-2 . TRBJ2-1
TGTGCCAGCAGTTCAAGCGGGGGGGCGGGAAACATTCAGTACTTC CASSSSGGAGNIQYF TRBD2 TRBV28 . TRBJ2-4
TGTGCCAGCTACAAGACAGGCCTATACAATGAGCAGTTCTTC CASYKTGLYNEQFF . TRBV18 . TRBJ2-1